The 18 T cell receptor beta chains below all came from one sample that was sequenced in a study of T cell responses to AZD1222 COVID-19 vaccine. Generated by immunoSEQ multiplex PCR, the TCRdb table keeps only in-frame clones and is missing some. The data contain about 130,000 clones, roughly 93% of them singletons. Sequenced material: peripheral blood, taken on day 0 of AZD1222 vaccination. The receptors were sampled from an adult in good health.

The chain links TRBV30 to TRBJ1-2; a weak D match, TRBD1 (5 bases). The CDR3 consists of 12 residues. The germline V and J ends were trimmed by 7 bases and 7 bases, with 16 bases remaining between them. Germline V gene sequence: CDR1 GTSNPN, CDR2 SVGIG (reference sequence). Here the CDR3 DNA reads TGTGCCTACAAATCAGGGTTAGTTGGCTACACCTTC. It yields the protein CAYKSGLVGYTF.

This chain joins TRBV6-4 and TRBJ1-2; D gene unclear. V was shortened by 8 bases and J by 7 bases, with 8 bases between the two germline ends. CDR3 length equals 10 residues. The V gene's germline CDR1 is MRHNA and CDR2 SNTAGT. The CDR3 nucleotides are TGTGCCAGCCGTGCCGGTGGCTACACCTTC. This codes for CASRAGGYTF.

CDR3: CASSLTGYYEQYF. The DNA of the CDR3 is TGCGCCAGCAGCTTAACGGGTTACTACGAGCAGTACTTC. The chain recombines TRBV5-1 with TRBJ2-7, with D hard to call. CDR3 length equals 13 residues. V was trimmed by 2 bases and J by 3 bases, leaving 9 bases between them. The germline V gene has CDR1 SGHRS and CDR2 YFSETQ.

The CDR3 protein is CASSPDSGEDQPQHF. CDR3 coding DNA: TGTGCCAGCAGTCCGGACAGTGGAGAGGATCAGCCCCAGCATTTT. The chain is built from TRBV27 and TRBJ1-5; tentative D call: TRBD1 (6 bases). Germline V gene data show CDR1 as MNHEY and CDR2 as SMNVEV (reference sequence). The CDR3 consists of 15 residues. Trimming shortened V by 5 bases and J by 5 bases, and 16 bases separated the two germline ends.

Only one count was recorded for this clone. The gene calls are TRBV2 and TRBJ2-3; no definite D call. The germline V gene encodes CDR1 SNHLY and CDR2 FYNNEI. The V end was cut by 7 bases, the J end by 5 bases, with 16 bases between. There are 14 residues in the CDR3. Written as DNA, the CDR3 is TGTGCCAGCAAGGCTTCGCCGCTTGGAGATACGCAGTATTTT. Its translation: CASKASPLGDTQYF.

This rearrangement joins TRBV18 to TRBJ1-5, with 8 bases fitting TRBD1. CDR1 and CDR2 (germline): KGHSH, LQKENI. The CDR3 consists of 14 residues. Losses at the gene ends were 6 bases for V and 4 bases for J; bases not matched to a gene: 5. Written as DNA, the CDR3 is TGTGCCAGCTCCCTGGACAGGGCGAATCAGCCCCAGCATTTT. The encoded protein is CASSLDRANQPQHF.

The rearrangement links TRBV4-2 to TRBJ1-3; the D gene is possibly TRBD1 (5 bases). There are 16 residues in the CDR3. In germline, CDR1 is LGHNA, CDR2 YNFKEQ. The V end was cut by 0 bases, the J end by 0 bases, with 9 bases between. This CDR3 reads CASSQDQGASGNTIYF. CDR3 sequence (DNA): TGTGCCAGCAGCCAAGATCAGGGCGCCTCTGGAAACACCATATATTTT.

This rearrangement joins TRBV7-9 to TRBJ2-3; 9 bases fit TRBD1. Germline V lookup: CDR1 SEHNR, CDR2 FQNEAQ (reference sequence). V lost 7 bases, J lost 5 bases, and 10 bases stayed unmatched. This CDR3 has 15 residues. CDR3 in DNA: TGTGCCAGCACCTTTGGGACAGGGTATAGAGATACGCAGTATTTT. The encoded protein is CASTFGTGYRDTQYF.

This chain connects TRBV6-6 to TRBJ1-1; 7 nucleotides match TRBD1. The CDR3 has 14 amino acids. V gave up 0 bases and J gave up 10 bases; unmatched junction bases: 8. Germline V CDR1 and CDR2: MNHNY, SVGAGI (reference sequence). CDR3: CASSYSKRGLGAFF. The CDR3 nucleotides read TGTGCCAGCAGTTACTCCAAGAGGGGGCTGGGAGCTTTCTTT.

The chain employs TRBV5-6 and TRBJ2-7, with D tentatively TRBD1 (5 bases). Germline CDR1 reads SGHDT; CDR2 reads YYEEEE. The CDR3 sequence is 15 residues long. The V gene lost 4 bases and the J gene lost 1 base, with 15 bases spanning the gap. CDR3 nucleotide sequence: TGTGCCAGCAGCCAAACAGCCACAGGTTCCTACGAGCAGTACTTC. Its translation is CASSQTATGSYEQYF.

This clone has a single count. This sequence joins TRBV6-6 and TRBJ1-2, with D unresolved. V lost 4 bases to trimming and J lost 8 bases, with 5 bases between them. The CDR3 contains 10 residues. CDR1 MNHNY and CDR2 SVGAGI come from the germline V gene (reference sequence). The CDR3 spells CASSFRGYTF. The CDR3 DNA reads TGTGCCAGCAGTTTCCGGGGCTACACCTTC.

Remarks on this clone: The sample holds other DNA sequences that translate to the same CDR3. The chain has TRBV5-5 and TRBJ1-2, with unresolved D. Trimming left V 1 base short and J 1 base short, with 5 bases between. The length of the CDR3 is 13 residues. Germline lookup yields CDR1 SGHKS and CDR2 YYEKEE (reference sequence). The CDR3 loop is CASSLSGNYGYTF. The CDR3 DNA sequence: TGTGCCAGCAGCTTGAGCGGTAACTATGGCTACACCTTC.

The rearrangement uses TRBV5-5 and TRBJ1-1; unclear D gene. Germline V lookup: CDR1 SGHKS, CDR2 YYEKEE (reference sequence). The CDR3 covers 13 residues. V lost 3 bases to trimming and J lost 8 bases, with 14 bases between them. CDR3 sequence reads: CASSSISGHEAFF. The CDR3 region has the DNA TGTGCCAGCAGCTCTATATCGGGCCACGAAGCTTTCTTT.

CDR3 DNA: TGCGCCAGCAGCTTATCTAGCGGGGGCCCTGACAATGAGCAGTTCTTC. Amino acid sequence: CASSLSSGGPDNEQFF. The chain uses TRBV5-1 and TRBJ2-1, with 10 positions matching TRBD2. V trimming: 2 bases; J trimming: 5 bases; junction bases outside the gene matches: 7. CDR1 and CDR2 from the germline V gene are SGHRS and YFSETQ. The CDR3 has 16 amino acids.

This chain joins TRBV5-1 and TRBJ2-1; 8 bases agree with TRBD1. The CDR3 is 14 amino acids. Germline V gives CDR1 SGHRS, CDR2 YFSETQ. V dropped 3 bases and J dropped 9; count of bases not matched to a gene: 8. CDR3 in DNA: TGCGCCAGCAGCTCCGGACAGGGAACGGGTGAGCAGTTCTTC. Its translation is CASSSGQGTGEQFF.

V and J are TRBV10-3 and TRBJ2-5; 7 nucleotides line up with TRBD2. Trimming at V came to 8 bases and at J to 0 bases, leaving 0 bases not matched to a gene. Germline CDR1 reads ENHRY; CDR2 reads SYGVKD. CDR3 length equals 12 residues. The CDR3 loop is CAIGLDQETQYF. The CDR3 nucleotides are TGTGCCATCGGACTAGACCAAGAGACCCAGTACTTC.

This clone was recorded a few times. This chain links TRBV6-5 with TRBJ1-1, with 7 bases matching TRBD1. The CDR3 extends over 15 amino acids. The trim removed 6 bases at V and 5 bases at J, leaving 12 bases unmatched. Germline values: CDR1 MNHEY, CDR2 SVGAGI. CDR3 nucleotide sequence: TGTGCCAGCAGCCTCAGCCGGACAGGAAGGACTGAAGCTTTCTTT. It is translated as CASSLSRTGRTEAFF.

Only one count was recorded for this clone. Other DNA sequences in this specimen translate into the identical CDR3. The chain combines TRBV12-3 or TRBV12-4 with TRBJ1-4; TRBD1 is a possible D gene (5 bases). The CDR3 runs to 13 residues. V lost 9 bases and J 0 bases, leaving 8 bases between the germline ends. The CDR3 bases are TGTGCCAGTACAGGTTCAACTAATGAAAAACTGTTTTTT. This codes for CASTGSTNEKLFF.